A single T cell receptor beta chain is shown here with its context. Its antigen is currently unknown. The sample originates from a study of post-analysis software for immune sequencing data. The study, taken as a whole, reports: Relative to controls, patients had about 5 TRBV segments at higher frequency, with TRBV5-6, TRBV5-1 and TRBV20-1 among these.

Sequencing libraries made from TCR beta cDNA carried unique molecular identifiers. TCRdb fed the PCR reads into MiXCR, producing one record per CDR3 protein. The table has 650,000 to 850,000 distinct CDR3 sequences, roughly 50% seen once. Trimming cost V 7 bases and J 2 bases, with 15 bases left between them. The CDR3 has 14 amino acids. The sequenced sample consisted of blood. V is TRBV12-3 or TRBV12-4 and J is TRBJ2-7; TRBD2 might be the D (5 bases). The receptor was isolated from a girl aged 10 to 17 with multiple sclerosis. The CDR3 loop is CASNPSGITYEQYF. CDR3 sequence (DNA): TGTGCCAGCAATCCCTCGGGAATTACCTACGAGCAGTACTTC.